Below are 6 T cell receptor beta chains sequenced from a single sample in a study of glioma-infiltrating T cells. TCR alpha and beta CDR3 regions were amplified from RNA using iRepertoire nested multiplex PCR. TCRdb re-called the multiplex PCR reads with MiXCR, one entry per CDR3 protein. The profile shows a few hundred thousand distinct CDR3 sequences, around 38% of them singletons. Sequenced material: glioma tissue, nonneoplastic brain tissue, or PBMCs (not recorded which). The source of these receptors is a human donor with low-grade glioma or glioblastoma, undergoing nonglioma brain surgery, or in good health (not recorded which).

The V and J genes are TRBV27 and TRBJ2-7; TRBD1 matches at 11 bases. The CDR3 spans 18 residues. CDR1 is MNHEY and CDR2 is SMNVEV in the germline V gene (reference sequence). V was pared by 5 bases and J by 6 bases, with 18 bases of the junction left unmatched. The CDR3 DNA reads TGTGCCAGCAGTCAGATAGATTGGGACAGGGGGATGTCGGGCGAGCAGTACTTC. Its translation is CASSQIDWDRGMSGEQYF.

Regarding this clonotype: A much larger clone differs by one base, so this may be a read error. A read error is likely, as this CDR3 ends without the conserved phenylalanine or tryptophan. The V and J genes are TRBV6-1 and TRBJ1-2; D uncertain. Germline assignment: CDR1 MNHNS and CDR2 SASEGT. The CDR3 extends over 13 amino acids. With 3 bases removed from V and 8 bases from J, the gap between germline ends came to 13 bases. The CDR3 spells CASSDGRHRGYTL. CDR3 DNA sequence: TGTGCCAGCAGTGATGGTCGACATCGAGGCTACACCCTC.

In this sample, this clonotype turned up a few times. The rearrangement links TRBV6-2 or TRBV6-3 to TRBJ2-2, with 7 bases that match TRBD2. The CDR3 covers 17 residues. J lost 4 bases, V lost 0 bases, and 8 bases had no gene match. Germline CDR1 is MNHEY and CDR2 is SVGEGT. Written as DNA, the CDR3 is TGTGCCAGCAGTTACTCGACGAGGACTAGACCCACCGGGGAGCTGTTTTTT. Protein: CASSYSTRTRPTGELFF.

This clonotype was counted a few times. V usage is TRBV7-9 and J usage is TRBJ2-7, with no clear D. The V gene lost 1 base and the J gene lost 0 bases, with 10 bases spanning the gap. The germline gives CDR1 SEHNR, CDR2 FQNEAQ (reference sequence). CDR3 length: 15 amino acids. The CDR3 DNA is TGTGCCAGCAGCTTAGGGTTAGATCTCTCCTACGAGCAGTACTTC. Translation gives CASSLGLDLSYEQYF.

Ten or more counts support this clonotype. The chain uses TRBV15 and TRBJ2-1; D may be TRBD1 (6 bases). CDR1 is LNHNV and CDR2 is YYDKDF in the germline V gene (reference sequence). With 0 bases removed from V and 4 bases from J, the gap between germline ends came to 13 bases. The CDR3 is made up of 16 amino acids. The CDR3 DNA is TGTGCCACCAGCAGAGATGGCAGGGGAAGTTACAATGAGCAGTTCTTC. It translates to CATSRDGRGSYNEQFF.

The rearrangement uses TRBV20-1 and TRBJ2-1; D remains unclear. Germline CDR1 is DFQATT and CDR2 is SNEGSKA (reference sequence). The CDR3 runs to 10 residues. V dropped 3 bases and J dropped 10 bases, with 7 bases sitting between them. The DNA of the CDR3 is TGCAGTGCTAGGAAATGGGAGCAGTTCTTC. This codes for CSARKWEQFF.